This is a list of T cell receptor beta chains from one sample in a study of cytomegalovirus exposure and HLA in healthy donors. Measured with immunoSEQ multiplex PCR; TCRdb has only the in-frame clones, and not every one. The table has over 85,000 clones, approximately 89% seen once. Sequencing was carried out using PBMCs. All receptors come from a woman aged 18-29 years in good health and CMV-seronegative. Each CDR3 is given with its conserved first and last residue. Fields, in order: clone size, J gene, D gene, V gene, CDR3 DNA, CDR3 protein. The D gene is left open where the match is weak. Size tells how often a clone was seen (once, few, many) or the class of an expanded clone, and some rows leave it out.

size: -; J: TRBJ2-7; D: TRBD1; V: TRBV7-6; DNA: TGTGCCAGCAGCTCCCCGACGGGCTCAGGGACAGACTCCTACGAGCAGTACTTC; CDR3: CASSSPTGSGTDSYEQYF
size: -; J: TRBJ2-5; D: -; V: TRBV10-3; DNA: TGTGCCATCTGGAGGGGGGGCCGGGGAGAGACCCAGTACTTC; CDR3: CAIWRGGRGETQYF
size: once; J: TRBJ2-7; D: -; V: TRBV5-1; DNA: TGCGCCAGCAGCTTGGACACCTACGAGCAGTACTTC; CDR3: CASSLDTYEQYF
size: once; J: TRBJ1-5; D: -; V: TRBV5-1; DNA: TGCGCCAGCAGCGTTGGGGGGGGCGATCAGCCCCAGCATTTT; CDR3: CASSVGGGDQPQHF
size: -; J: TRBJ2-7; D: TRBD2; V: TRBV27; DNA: TGTGCCAGCAGTTTACGACTAGCGGGAGTCCCCCCCTACGAGCAGTACTTC; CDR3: CASSLRLAGVPPYEQYF
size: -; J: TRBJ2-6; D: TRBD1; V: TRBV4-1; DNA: TGCGCCAGCAGCCAAGTTGGGCAGGGGGCGCCTCCTGGGGCCAACGTCCTGACTTTC; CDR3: CASSQVGQGAPPGANVLTF
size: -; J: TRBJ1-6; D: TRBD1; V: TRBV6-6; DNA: TGTGCCAGCAGCCCGACAGGGGAAGGTTCACCCCTCCACTTT; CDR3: CASSPTGEGSPLHF
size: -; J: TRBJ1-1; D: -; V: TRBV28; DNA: TGTGCCAGCAGTTACCCGTCCCGACAGAACACTGAAGCTTTCTTT; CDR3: CASSYPSRQNTEAFF
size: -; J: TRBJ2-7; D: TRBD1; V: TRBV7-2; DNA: TGTGCCAGCAGCTTCCTCACAGGGGGCGCCGAGCAGTACTTC; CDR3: CASSFLTGGAEQYF
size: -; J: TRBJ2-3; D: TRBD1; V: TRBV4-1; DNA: TGCGCCAGCAGCCAAGAGCCCGAGGGGGCAGGGGGCACAGATACGCAGTATTTT; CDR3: CASSQEPEGAGGTDTQYF
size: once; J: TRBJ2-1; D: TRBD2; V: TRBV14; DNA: TGTGCCAGCAGCCACCGAGTAGTAGTAGCGGGGTACTACAATGAGCAGTTCTTC; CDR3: CASSHRVVVAGYYNEQFF
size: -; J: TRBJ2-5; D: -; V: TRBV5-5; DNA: TGTGCCAGCAGCTTGGGGTCTCTAGCCGAGACCCAGTACTTC; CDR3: CASSLGSLAETQYF
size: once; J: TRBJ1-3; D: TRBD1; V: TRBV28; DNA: TGTGCCAGCAGTCCTCCGGGACAGGGATTTGGAAACACCATATATTTT; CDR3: CASSPPGQGFGNTIYF
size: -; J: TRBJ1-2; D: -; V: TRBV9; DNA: TGTGCCAGCAGCCCACGAACAGAAACTAACTATGGCTACACCTTC; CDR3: CASSPRTETNYGYTF
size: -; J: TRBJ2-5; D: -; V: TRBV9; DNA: TGTGCCAGCAGCGTAGGGACAGAGAGCGCTCAGGGGGAGACCCAGTACTTC; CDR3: CASSVGTESAQGETQYF
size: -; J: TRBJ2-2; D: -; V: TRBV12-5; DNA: TGTGCTAGTGGTTTGGGACAGACCGGGGAGCTGTTTTTT; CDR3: CASGLGQTGELFF
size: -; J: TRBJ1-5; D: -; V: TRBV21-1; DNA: TGTGCCAGCAGCCTTTTCCCGGGACAGGGGGACCTGTATAGCAATCAGCCCCAGCATTTT; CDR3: CASSLFPGQGDLYSNQPQHF
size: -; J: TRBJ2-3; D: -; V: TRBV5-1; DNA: TGCGCCAGCAGCCGCAGACAGGAGACAGATACGCAGTATTTT; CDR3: CASSRRQETDTQYF
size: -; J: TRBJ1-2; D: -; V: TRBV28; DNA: TGTGCCACCAAGGACAGAGCTAACTATGGCTACACCTTC; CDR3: CATKDRANYGYTF
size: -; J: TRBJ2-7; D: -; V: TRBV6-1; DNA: TGTGCCAGCAGTGAAGGAAGTACCAGGGGGCGGGGGATATACCGGAGCTCCTACGAGCAGTACTTC; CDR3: CASSEGSTRGRGIYRSSYEQYF
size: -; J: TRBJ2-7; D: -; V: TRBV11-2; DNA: TGTGCCAGCAGCGACAGGATGCACTCCTACGAGCAGTACTTC; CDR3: CASSDRMHSYEQYF
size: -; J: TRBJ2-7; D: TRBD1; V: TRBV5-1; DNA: TGCGCCAGCAGTTTCCGGGACAGAGGTTACGAGCAGTACTTC; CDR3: CASSFRDRGYEQYF
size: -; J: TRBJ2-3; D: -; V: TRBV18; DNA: TGTGCCAGCTCACCCGAGGGGGTTAGCACAGATACGCAGTATTTT; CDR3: CASSPEGVSTDTQYF
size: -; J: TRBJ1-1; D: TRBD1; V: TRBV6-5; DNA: TGTGCCAGCAGTCCTCGGGACAGATTGAACACTGAAGCTTTCTTT; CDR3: CASSPRDRLNTEAFF
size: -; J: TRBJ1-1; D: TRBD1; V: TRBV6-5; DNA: TGTGCCAGCAGCCCGGACAGGGCGTTGACTGAAGCTTTCTTT; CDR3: CASSPDRALTEAFF
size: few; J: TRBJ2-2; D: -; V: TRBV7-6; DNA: TGTGCCAGCAGCCGCGCGAACACCGGGGAGCTGTTTTTT; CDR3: CASSRANTGELFF
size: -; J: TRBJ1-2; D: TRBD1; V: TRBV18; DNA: TGTGCCAGCTCACCCCTCGGACAGGAGGATGGTGGCTACACCTTC; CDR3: CASSPLGQEDGGYTF
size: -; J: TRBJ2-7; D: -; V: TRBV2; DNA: TGTGCCAGCAGTGATGGCGGCTACGAGCAGTACTTC; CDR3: CASSDGGYEQYF
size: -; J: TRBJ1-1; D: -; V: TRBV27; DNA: TGTGCCAGCAGTTTATCGTTAGGGGGGGGTACTGAAGCTTTCTTT; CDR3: CASSLSLGGGTEAFF
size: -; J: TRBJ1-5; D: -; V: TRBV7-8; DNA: TGTGCCAGCAGCCCAGAGCCAAGGAGGGGTGGCAATCAGCCCCAGCATTTT; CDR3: CASSPEPRRGGNQPQHF
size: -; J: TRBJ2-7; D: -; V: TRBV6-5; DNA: TGTGCCAGCAGTTACTCCCCTTGGAAGGGAGTCTACGAGCAGTACTTC; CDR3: CASSYSPWKGVYEQYF
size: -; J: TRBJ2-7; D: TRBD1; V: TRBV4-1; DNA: TGCGCCAGCAGCCGAGGACAGGACGTCTACGAGCAGTACTTC; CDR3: CASSRGQDVYEQYF
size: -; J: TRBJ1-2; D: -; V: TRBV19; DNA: TGTGCCAGTAGTATAGATCGATTCGGGATCAACTATGGCTACACCTTC; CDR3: CASSIDRFGINYGYTF
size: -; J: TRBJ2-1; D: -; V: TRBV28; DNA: TGTGCCAGCAACTACAGGTTCGATGAGCAGTTCTTC; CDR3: CASNYRFDEQFF
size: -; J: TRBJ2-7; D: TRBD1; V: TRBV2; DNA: TGTGCCAGCAGTGACCCCCAGGGGGCTCAAACCTACGAGCAGTACTTC; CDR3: CASSDPQGAQTYEQYF
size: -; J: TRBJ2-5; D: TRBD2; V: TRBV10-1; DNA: TGCGCCAGCAGTGGTGCCGGGACTAGCGGCCAAGAGACCCAGTACTTC; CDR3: CASSGAGTSGQETQYF
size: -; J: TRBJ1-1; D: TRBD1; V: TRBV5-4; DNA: TGTGCCAGCAGCACCCCCATGACAGGGGGGATGAACACTGAAGCTTTCTTT; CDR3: CASSTPMTGGMNTEAFF
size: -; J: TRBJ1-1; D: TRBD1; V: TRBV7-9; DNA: TGTGCCAGCAGCTCCTGGGGTCAGGGGGCGCGAATGATAATCACTGAAGCTTTCTTT; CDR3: CASSSWGQGARMIITEAFF
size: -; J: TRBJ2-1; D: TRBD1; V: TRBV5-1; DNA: TGCGCCAGCAGCTTGGGACAGGGGAGCTACAATGAGCAGTTCTTC; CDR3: CASSLGQGSYNEQFF
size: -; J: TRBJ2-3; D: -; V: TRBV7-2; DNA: TGTGCCAGCAGCATTGCTGGGGGCGACACAGATACGCAGTATTTT; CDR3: CASSIAGGDTDTQYF
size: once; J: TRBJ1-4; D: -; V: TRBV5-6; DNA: TGTGCCAGCAGCCCCGCCCCGGATGAAAAACTGTTTTTT; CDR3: CASSPAPDEKLFF
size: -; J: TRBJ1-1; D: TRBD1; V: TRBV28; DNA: TGTGCCAGCAACCCCCCCGACAGGGATAGCACTGAAGCTTTCTTT; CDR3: CASNPPDRDSTEAFF
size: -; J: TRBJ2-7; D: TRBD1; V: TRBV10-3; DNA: TGTGCCATCAGTGAGTCGGGGACAGGGGACACCTACGAGCAGTACTTC; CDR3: CAISESGTGDTYEQYF
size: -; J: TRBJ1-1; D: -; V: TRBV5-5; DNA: TGTGCCAGCAGCTCCTTAAGGGGAGGCACTGAAGCTTTCTTT; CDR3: CASSSLRGGTEAFF
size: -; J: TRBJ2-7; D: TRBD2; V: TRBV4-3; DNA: TGCGCCAGCAGCCATGCCTCCGGGACTAGCGGCCCCTACGAGCAGTACTTC; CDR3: CASSHASGTSGPYEQYF